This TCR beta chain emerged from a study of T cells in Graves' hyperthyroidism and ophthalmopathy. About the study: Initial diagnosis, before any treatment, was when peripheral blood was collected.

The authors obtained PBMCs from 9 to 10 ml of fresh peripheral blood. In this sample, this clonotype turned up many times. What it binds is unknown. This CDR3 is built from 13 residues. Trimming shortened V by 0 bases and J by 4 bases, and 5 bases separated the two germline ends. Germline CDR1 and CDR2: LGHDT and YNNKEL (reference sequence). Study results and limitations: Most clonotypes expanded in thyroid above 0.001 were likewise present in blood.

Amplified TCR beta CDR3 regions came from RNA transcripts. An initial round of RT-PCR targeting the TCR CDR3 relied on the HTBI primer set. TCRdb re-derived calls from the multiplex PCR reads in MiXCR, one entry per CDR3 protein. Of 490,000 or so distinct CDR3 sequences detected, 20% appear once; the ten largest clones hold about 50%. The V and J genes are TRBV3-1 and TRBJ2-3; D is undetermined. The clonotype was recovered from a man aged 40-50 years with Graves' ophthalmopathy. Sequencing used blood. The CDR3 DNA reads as TGTGCCAGCAGCCAAGAACGGGCAGATACGCAGTATTTT. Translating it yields CASSQERADTQYF.